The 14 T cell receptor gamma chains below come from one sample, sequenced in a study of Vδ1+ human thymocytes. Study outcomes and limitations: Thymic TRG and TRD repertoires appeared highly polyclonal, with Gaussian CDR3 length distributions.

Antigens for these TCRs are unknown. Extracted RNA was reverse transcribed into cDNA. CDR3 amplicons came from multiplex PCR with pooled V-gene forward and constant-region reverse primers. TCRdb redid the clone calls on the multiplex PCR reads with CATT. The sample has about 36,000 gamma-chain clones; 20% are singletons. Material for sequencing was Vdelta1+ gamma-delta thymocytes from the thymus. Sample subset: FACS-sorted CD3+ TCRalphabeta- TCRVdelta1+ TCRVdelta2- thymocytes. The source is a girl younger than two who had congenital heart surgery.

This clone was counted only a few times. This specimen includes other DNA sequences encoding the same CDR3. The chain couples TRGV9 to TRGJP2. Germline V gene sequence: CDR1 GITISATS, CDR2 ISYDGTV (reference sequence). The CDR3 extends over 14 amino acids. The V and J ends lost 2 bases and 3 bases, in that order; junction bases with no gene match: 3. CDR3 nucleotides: TGTGCCTTGTGGGAGGCTCGTAGTGATTGGATCAAGACGTTT. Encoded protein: CALWEARSDWIKTF.

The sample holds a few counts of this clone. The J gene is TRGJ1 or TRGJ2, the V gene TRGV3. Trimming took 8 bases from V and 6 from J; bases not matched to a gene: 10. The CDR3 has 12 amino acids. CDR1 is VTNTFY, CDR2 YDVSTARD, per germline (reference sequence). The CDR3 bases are TGTGCCACCTCTGGCCAAGCTTATAAGAAACTCTTT. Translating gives CATSGQAYKKLF.

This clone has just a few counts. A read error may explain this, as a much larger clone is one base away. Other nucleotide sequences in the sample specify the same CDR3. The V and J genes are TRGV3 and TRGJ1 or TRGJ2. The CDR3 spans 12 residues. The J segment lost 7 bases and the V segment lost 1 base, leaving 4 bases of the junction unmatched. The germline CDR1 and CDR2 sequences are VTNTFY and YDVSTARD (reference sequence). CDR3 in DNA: TGTGCCACCTGGGACAGTCCCTATAAGAAACTCTTT. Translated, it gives CATWDSPYKKLF.

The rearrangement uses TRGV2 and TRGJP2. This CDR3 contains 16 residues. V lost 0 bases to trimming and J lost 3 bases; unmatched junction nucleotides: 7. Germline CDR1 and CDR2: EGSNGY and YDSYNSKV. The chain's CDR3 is CATWDGQSGSDWIKTF. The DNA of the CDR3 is TGTGCCACCTGGGACGGGCAAAGCGGTAGTGATTGGATCAAGACGTTT.

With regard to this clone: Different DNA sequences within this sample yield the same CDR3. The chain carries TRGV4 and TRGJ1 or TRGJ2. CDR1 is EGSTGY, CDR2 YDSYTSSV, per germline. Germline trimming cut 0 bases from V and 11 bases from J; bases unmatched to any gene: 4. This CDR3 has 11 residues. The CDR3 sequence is CATWDGLEKLF. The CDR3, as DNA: TGTGCCACCTGGGATGGGCTTGAGAAACTCTTT.

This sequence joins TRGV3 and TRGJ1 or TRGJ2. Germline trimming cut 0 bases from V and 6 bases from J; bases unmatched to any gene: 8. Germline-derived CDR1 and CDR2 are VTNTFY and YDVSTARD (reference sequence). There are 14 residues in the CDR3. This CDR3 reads CATWDRQVGYKKLF. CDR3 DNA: TGTGCCACCTGGGACAGGCAGGTGGGTTATAAGAAACTCTTT.

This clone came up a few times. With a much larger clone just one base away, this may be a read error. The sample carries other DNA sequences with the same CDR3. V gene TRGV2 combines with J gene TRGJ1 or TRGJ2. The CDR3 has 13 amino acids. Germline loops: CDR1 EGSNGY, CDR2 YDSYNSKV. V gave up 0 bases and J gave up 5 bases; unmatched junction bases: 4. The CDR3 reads CATWDGSHYKKLF. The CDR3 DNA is TGTGCCACCTGGGACGGGTCTCATTATAAGAAACTCTTT.

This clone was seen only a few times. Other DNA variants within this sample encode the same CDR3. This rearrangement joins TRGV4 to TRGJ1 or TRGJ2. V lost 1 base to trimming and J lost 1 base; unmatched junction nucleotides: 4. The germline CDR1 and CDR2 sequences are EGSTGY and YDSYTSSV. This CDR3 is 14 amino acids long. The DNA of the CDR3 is TGTGCCACCTGGGATGGACCTAATTATTATAAGAAACTCTTT. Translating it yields CATWDGPNYYKKLF.

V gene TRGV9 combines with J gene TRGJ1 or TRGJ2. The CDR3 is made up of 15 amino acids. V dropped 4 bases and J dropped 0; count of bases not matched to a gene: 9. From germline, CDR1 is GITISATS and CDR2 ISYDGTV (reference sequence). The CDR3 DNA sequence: TGTGCCTTGTGGGAACCCAAAAAGAATTATTATAAGAAACTCTTT. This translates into CALWEPKKNYYKKLF.

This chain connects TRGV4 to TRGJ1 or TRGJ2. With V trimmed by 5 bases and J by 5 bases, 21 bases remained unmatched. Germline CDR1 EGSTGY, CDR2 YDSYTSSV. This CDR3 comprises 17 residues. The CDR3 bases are TGTGCCACCTGGGCCCGAACCCCTTCTTCCCCGCATTATAAGAAACTCTTT. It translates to CATWARTPSSPHYKKLF.

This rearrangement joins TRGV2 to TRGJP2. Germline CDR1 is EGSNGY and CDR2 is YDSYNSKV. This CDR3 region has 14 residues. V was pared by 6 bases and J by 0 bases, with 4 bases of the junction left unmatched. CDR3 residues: CATWLNSSDWIKTF. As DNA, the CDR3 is TGTGCCACCTGGCTTAATAGTAGTGATTGGATCAAGACGTTT.

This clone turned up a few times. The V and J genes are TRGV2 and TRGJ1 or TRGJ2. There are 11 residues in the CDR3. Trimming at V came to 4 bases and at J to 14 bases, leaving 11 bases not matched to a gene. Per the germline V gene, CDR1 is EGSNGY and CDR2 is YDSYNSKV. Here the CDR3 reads CATWDKGIQLF. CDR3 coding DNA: TGTGCCACCTGGGATAAAGGGATACAACTCTTT.

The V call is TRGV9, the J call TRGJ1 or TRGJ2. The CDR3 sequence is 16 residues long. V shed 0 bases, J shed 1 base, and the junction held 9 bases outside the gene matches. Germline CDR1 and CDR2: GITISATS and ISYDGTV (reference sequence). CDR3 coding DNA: TGTGCCTTGTGGGAGGTGCTAGGGACAAATTATTATAAGAAACTCTTT. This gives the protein CALWEVLGTNYYKKLF.

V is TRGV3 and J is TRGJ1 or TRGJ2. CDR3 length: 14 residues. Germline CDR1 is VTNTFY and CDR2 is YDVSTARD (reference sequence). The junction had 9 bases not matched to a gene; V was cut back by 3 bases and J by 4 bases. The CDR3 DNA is TGTGCCACCTGGGACTGGGCACGCTATTATAAGAAACTCTTT. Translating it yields CATWDWARYYKKLF.